The 20 T cell receptor beta chains in this list originate from one sample, sequenced in a study of cytomegalovirus exposure and HLA in healthy donors. The PCR employed 60 Vbeta primers together with 13 Jbeta primers. The method was immunoSEQ multiplex PCR; TCRdb's version includes in-frame clones alone and lacks a portion of them. The sample has some 240,000 clones; approximately 80% are singletons. What was sequenced was PBMCs. These receptors all stem from a male donor in good health and CMV-seronegative.

This chain uses TRBV6-5 with TRBJ1-5; D not resolved. The CDR3 loop spans 14 amino acids. Germline V gives CDR1 MNHEY, CDR2 SVGAGI. The ends were cut back, 7 bases at V and 0 bases at J, with 10 bases in the middle. The CDR3 protein is CASTLTVSNQPQHF. DNA of the CDR3: TGTGCCAGCACCCTTACAGTTAGCAATCAGCCCCAGCATTTT.

V gene TRBV7-8 combines with J gene TRBJ2-2, with 10 nucleotides matching TRBD2. CDR3 length: 16 amino acids. V lost 1 base to trimming and J lost 4 bases; unmatched junction nucleotides: 3. Germline V lookup: CDR1 SGHVS, CDR2 FQNEAQ. This chain's CDR3 is CASSLGASGSTGELFF. The CDR3 DNA is TGTGCCAGCAGCTTAGGGGCTAGCGGGAGCACCGGGGAGCTGTTTTTT. Combining the CDR3 with reference TRBV7-8 and TRBJ2-2 gives the whole variable domain GAGVSQSPRYKVAKRGQDVALRCDPISGHVSLFWYQQALGQGPEFLTYFQNEAQLDKSGLPSDRFFAERPEGSVSTLKIQRTQQEDSAVYLCASSLGASGSTGELFFGEGSRLTVL.

The rearrangement uses TRBV9 and TRBJ1-2, with D tentatively TRBD1 (5 bases). V lost 0 bases and J lost 10, with 19 bases in between. Per the germline V gene, CDR1 is SGDLS and CDR2 is YYNGEE. CDR3 length: 15 amino acids. Written as DNA, the CDR3 is TGTGCCAGCAGCGTAGAAGGCGGGAGGGAAGGGGACTACACCTTC. Translation gives CASSVEGGREGDYTF.

The V gene is TRBV27, the J gene TRBJ2-5, with D possibly matching TRBD1 (6 bases). The CDR3 is 14 amino acids. The V end lost 6 bases, the J end lost 1 base, and 12 bases lay between the germline ends. The germline V gene has CDR1 MNHEY and CDR2 SMNVEV (reference sequence). This CDR3 reads CASRTTGIQETQYF. The CDR3 DNA follows: TGTGCCAGCAGGACGACAGGTATCCAAGAGACCCAGTACTTC.

This CDR3 is CASSLGGGDKDTEAFF. The CDR3 region has the DNA TGTGCCAGCAGCTTAGGAGGGGGGGACAAAGACACTGAAGCTTTCTTT. This chain uses TRBV7-9 with TRBJ1-1; D is possibly TRBD1 (6 bases). The germline V gene encodes CDR1 SEHNR and CDR2 FQNEAQ (reference sequence). The CDR3 runs 16 residues. Trimming removed 1 base from V and 3 bases from J, with 15 bases in between.

This chain joins TRBV5-6 and TRBJ2-5; possibly TRBD1 for D (6 bases). The DNA end favors TRBJ2-7, so the J call may be wrong. CDR1 SGHDT and CDR2 YYEEEE come from the germline V gene. This CDR3 contains 16 residues. CDR3 region: CASSLAPQGLPYEQYF. Written as DNA, the CDR3 is TGTGCCAGCAGCTTAGCTCCGCAGGGGTTACCCTACGAGCAGTACTTC.

This clone was detected a few times. The chain employs TRBV2 and TRBJ2-2, with 9 positions matching TRBD1. Germline V lookup: CDR1 SNHLY, CDR2 FYNNEI. The CDR3 runs to 15 residues. J lost 3 bases, V lost 5 bases, and 4 bases had no gene match. CDR3 DNA: TGTGCCAGCAGTTGGACAGGGGCCCACACCGGGGAGCTGTTTTTT. Protein: CASSWTGAHTGELFF. Variable domain in full (rest from reference TRBV2 and TRBJ2-2): EPEVTQTPSHQVTQMGQEVILRCVPISNHLYFYWYRQILGQKVEFLVSFYNNEISEKSEIFDDQFSVERPDGSNFTLKIRSTKLEDSAMYFCASSWTGAHTGELFFGEGSRLTVL.

There are a few counts of this clone. Written as DNA, the CDR3 is TGCGCCAGCAGCTTGTCCAGGGCGAACACTGAAGCTTTCTTT. It yields the protein CASSLSRANTEAFF. This chain links TRBV5-1 with TRBJ1-1; D is possibly TRBD1 (5 bases). The V and J ends lost 1 base and 1 base respectively, with 8 bases between them. Germline V CDR1 and CDR2: SGHRS, YFSETQ. The CDR3 runs 14 residues.

This clone was counted once. The chain has TRBV5-1 and TRBJ2-7, with D unresolved. Germline CDR1 reads SGHRS; CDR2 reads YFSETQ. CDR3 size: 12 residues. V was pared by 6 bases and J by 6 bases, with 13 bases between. The CDR3 bases are TGCGCCAGCAACACATACGATGGCGAGCAGTACTTC. Its protein is CASNTYDGEQYF. Filled out from reference TRBV5-1 and TRBJ2-7, the complete variable domain reads KAGVTQTPRYLIKTRGQQVTLSCSPISGHRSVSWYQQTPGQGLQFLFEYFSETQRNKGNFPGRFSGRQFSNSRSEMNVSTLELGDSALYLCASNTYDGEQYFGPGTRLTVT.

The chain carries TRBV19 and TRBJ1-5, with D unresolved. V shed 1 base and J shed 4 bases, with 14 bases lying between them. Germline V gives CDR1 LNHDA, CDR2 SQIVND (reference sequence). This CDR3 is built from 16 residues. The CDR3 DNA reads as TGTGCCAGTAGTATAGGAGGTTCGGCGGGGAATCAGCCCCAGCATTTT. Translation gives CASSIGGSAGNQPQHF.

The chain couples TRBV2 to TRBJ2-3; D possibly corresponds to TRBD2 (5 bases). The CDR3 consists of 14 residues. The V end was cut by 4 bases, the J end by 0 bases, with 8 bases between. Germline loops: CDR1 SNHLY, CDR2 FYNNEI. The CDR3 coding sequence is TGTGCCAGCAGTGGAGGGTCTAGCACAGATACGCAGTATTTT. Protein sequence: CASSGGSSTDTQYF.

This clone was observed at least ten times. The gene calls are TRBV6-4 and TRBJ2-2; 7 bases line up with TRBD2. This CDR3 contains 15 residues. Germline CDR1 and CDR2: MRHNA and SNTAGT. The ends lost 5 bases at V and 3 bases at J; junction bases unmatched: 6. The CDR3 sequence is CASSPRGGDTGELFF. CDR3 DNA sequence: TGTGCCAGCAGTCCGAGGGGAGGGGACACCGGGGAGCTGTTTTTT.

J is TRBJ2-7 and V is TRBV14; TRBD2 matches 12 bases. The germline V gene has CDR1 SGHDN and CDR2 FVKESK. V trimming: 4 bases; J trimming: 0 bases; junction bases outside the gene matches: 1. The CDR3 covers 15 residues. CDR3 in DNA: TGTGCCAGCAGCCGGACTAGCGGGGCCTCCTACGAGCAGTACTTC. Its translation is CASSRTSGASYEQYF.

The CDR3 reads CASSLDLAGRDEQFF. CDR3 sequence (DNA): TGTGCCAGCAGCTTAGATTTAGCGGGAAGGGATGAGCAGTTCTTC. The chain couples TRBV11-3 to TRBJ2-1, with 8 bases fitting TRBD2. The trim removed 0 bases at V and 8 bases at J, leaving 6 bases unmatched. The CDR3 length is 15 residues. CDR1 is SGHNT and CDR2 is YENEEA in the germline V gene. Filled out from reference TRBV11-3 and TRBJ2-1, the complete variable domain reads EAGVVQSPRYKIIEKKQPVAFWCNPISGHNTLYWYLQNLGQGPELLIRYENEEAVDDSQLPKDRFSAERLKGVDSTLKIQPAELGDSAVYLCASSLDLAGRDEQFFGPGTRLTVL.

J is TRBJ2-5 and V is TRBV2, with D uncertain. The CDR3 has 12 residues. V lost 6 bases, J lost 4 bases, and 9 bases lay in between. Germline CDR1 SNHLY, CDR2 FYNNEI. The CDR3 bases are TGTGCCAGCAGCCCAGAGCGAGAGACCCAGTACTTC. It codes for CASSPERETQYF.

The chain employs TRBV1 and TRBJ2-1; the table calls TRBD2, which could not be checked here. TRBV1 is a recognized pseudogene. This CDR3 is 15 amino acids long. The CDR3 region has the DNA TGCACCAGCAGCCACGGACTAGCGGGAGTTAATGAGCAGTTCTTC. Translated: CTSSHGLAGVNEQFF.

The genes are TRBV7-9 and TRBJ1-1; D might be TRBD1 (5 bases). There are 14 residues in the CDR3. Germline V gene sequence: CDR1 SEHNR, CDR2 FQNEAQ (reference sequence). CDR3 residues: CSITPVTGGGEAFF. As DNA, the CDR3 is TGTTCCATCACCCCAGTGACTGGGGGAGGAGAAGCTTTCTTT.

V and J are TRBV7-3 and TRBJ2-3; 8 bases are a match to TRBD2. Germline CDR1 and CDR2: SGHTA and FQGTGA. The length of the CDR3 is 16 residues. After removal of 6 bases from V and 2 bases from J, the junction contained 10 bases not matched to a gene. For the CDR3, the DNA is TGTGCCAGCAGGCCGCCGGGACTAGAGGTCACAGATACGCAGTATTTT. The encoded protein is CASRPPGLEVTDTQYF.

The rearrangement links TRBV29-1 to TRBJ2-3; D gene uncertain. Trimming took off 7 bases at V and 1 base at J, with 15 bases between the two ends. The germline gives CDR1 SQVTM, CDR2 ANQGSEA. The CDR3 length is 14 residues. This CDR3 reads CSGRSPQGTDTQYF. CDR3 DNA sequence: TGCAGCGGCCGATCGCCGCAGGGCACAGATACGCAGTATTTT.

The chain joins TRBV5-1 to TRBJ2-7; D not certain. Trimming shortened V by 0 bases and J by 7 bases, and 14 bases separated the two germline ends. The CDR3 is 14 amino acids. Per the germline V gene, CDR1 is SGHRS and CDR2 is YFSETQ. The CDR3 DNA is TGCGCCAGCAGCTTGGCCCCTACGCCGGTGGAGCAGTACTTC. The encoded protein is CASSLAPTPVEQYF.